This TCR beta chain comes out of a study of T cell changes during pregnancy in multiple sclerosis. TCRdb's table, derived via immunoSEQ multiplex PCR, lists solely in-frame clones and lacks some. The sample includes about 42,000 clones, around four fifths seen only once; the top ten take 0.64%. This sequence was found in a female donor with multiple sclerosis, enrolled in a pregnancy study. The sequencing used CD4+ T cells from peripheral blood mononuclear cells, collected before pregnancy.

CDR3 nucleotide sequence: TGCAGTGCTAGTTTTGATGAGGCTTTCTTT. Translation gives CSASFDEAFF. This chain uses TRBV20-1 with TRBJ1-1; no firm D call. Trimming shortened V by 3 bases and J by 11 bases, and 10 bases separated the two germline ends. Per germline, CDR1 DFQATT and CDR2 SNEGSKA (reference sequence). The CDR3 sequence is 10 residues long.